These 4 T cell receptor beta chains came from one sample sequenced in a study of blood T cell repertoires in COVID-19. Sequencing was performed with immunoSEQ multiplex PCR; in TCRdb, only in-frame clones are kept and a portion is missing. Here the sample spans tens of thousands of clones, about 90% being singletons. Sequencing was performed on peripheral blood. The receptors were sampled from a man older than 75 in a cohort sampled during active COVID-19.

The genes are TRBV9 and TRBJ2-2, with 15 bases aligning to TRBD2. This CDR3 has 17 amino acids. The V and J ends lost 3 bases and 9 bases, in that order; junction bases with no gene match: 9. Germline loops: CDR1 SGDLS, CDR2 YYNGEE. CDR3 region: CASSEAGLAGGQRELFF. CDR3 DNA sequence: TGTGCCAGCAGCGAGGCCGGACTAGCGGGGGGGCAGAGGGAGCTGTTTTTT.

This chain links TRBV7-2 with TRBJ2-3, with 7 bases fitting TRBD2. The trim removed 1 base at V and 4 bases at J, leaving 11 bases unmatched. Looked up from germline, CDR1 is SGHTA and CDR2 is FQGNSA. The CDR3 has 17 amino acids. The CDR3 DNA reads TGTGCCAGCAGCTTAGTGGCTAAGGCGGGGGTTCCAGATACGCAGTATTTT. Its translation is CASSLVAKAGVPDTQYF.

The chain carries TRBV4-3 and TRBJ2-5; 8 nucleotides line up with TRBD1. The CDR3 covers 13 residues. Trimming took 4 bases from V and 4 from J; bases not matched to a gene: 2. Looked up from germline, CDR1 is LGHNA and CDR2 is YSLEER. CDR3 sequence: CASSLTGGETQYF. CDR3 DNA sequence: TGCGCCAGCAGCCTCACAGGGGGAGAGACCCAGTACTTC.

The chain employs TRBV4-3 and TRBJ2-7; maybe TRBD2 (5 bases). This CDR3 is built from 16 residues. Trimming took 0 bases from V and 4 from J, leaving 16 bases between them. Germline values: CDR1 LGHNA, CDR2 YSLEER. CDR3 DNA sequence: TGCGCCAGCAGCCAAGAGGGAGCCTTGGGTCGATACGAGCAGTACTTC. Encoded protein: CASSQEGALGRYEQYF.